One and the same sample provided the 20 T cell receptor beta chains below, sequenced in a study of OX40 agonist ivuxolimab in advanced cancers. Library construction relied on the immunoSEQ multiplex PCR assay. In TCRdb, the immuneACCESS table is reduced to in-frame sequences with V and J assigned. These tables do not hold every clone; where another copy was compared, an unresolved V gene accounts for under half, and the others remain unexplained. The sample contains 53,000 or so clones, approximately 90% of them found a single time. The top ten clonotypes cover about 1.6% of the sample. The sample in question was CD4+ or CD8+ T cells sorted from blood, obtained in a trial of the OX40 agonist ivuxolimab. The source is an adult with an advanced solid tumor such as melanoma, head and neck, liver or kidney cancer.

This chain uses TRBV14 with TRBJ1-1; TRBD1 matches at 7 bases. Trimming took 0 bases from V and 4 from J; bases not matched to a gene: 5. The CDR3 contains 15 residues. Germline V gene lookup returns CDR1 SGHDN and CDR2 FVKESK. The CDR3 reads CASSQDWAGGTEAFF. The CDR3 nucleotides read TGTGCCAGCAGCCAAGATTGGGCAGGGGGCACTGAAGCTTTCTTT.

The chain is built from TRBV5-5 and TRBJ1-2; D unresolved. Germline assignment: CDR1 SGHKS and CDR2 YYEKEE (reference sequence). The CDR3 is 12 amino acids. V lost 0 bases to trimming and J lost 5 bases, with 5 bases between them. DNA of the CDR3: TGTGCCAGCAGCTTGGAGAGGTATGGCTACACCTTC. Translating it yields CASSLERYGYTF. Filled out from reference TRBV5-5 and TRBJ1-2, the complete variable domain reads DAGVTQSPTHLIKTRGQQVTLRCSPISGHKSVSWYQQVLGQGPQFIFQYYEKEERGRGNFPDRFSARQFPNYSSELNVNALLLGDSALYLCASSLERYGYTFGSGTRLTVV.

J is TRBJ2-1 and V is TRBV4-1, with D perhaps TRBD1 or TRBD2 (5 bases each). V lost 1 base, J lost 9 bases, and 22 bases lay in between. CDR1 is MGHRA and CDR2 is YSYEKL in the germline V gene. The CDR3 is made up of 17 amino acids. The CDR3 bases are TGCGCCAGCAGCCAAGGTTCCCAGAGGGCAGGGCAAAGTGAGCAGTTCTTC. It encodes CASSQGSQRAGQSEQFF.

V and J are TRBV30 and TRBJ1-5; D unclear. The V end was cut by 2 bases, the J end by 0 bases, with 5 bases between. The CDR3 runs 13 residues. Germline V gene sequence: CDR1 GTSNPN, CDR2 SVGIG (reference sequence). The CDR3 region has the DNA TGTGCCTGGAGTCCGGATAGCAATCAGCCCCAGCATTTT. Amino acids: CAWSPDSNQPQHF.

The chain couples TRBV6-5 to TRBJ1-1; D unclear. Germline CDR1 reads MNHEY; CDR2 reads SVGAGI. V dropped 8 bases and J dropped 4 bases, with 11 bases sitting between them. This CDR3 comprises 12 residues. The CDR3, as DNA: TGTGCCAGCTCCTGGGGTGGCACTGAAGCTTTCTTT. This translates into CASSWGGTEAFF.

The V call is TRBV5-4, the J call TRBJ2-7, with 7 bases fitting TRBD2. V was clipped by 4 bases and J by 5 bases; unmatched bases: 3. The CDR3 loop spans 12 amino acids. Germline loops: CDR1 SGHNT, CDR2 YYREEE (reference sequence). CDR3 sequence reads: CASSQTSNEQYF. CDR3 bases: TGTGCCAGCAGCCAGACTAGCAACGAGCAGTACTTC.

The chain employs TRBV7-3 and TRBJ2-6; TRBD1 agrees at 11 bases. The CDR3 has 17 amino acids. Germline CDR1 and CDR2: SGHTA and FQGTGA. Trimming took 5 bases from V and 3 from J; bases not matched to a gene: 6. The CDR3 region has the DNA TGTGCCAGCAGCCCTCGGACAGGGGGCCGTGGGGCCAACGTCCTGACTTTC. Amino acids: CASSPRTGGRGANVLTF. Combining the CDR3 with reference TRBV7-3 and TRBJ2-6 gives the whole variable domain GAGVSQTPSNKVTEKGKYVELRCDPISGHTALYWYRQSLGQGPEFLIYFQGTGAADDSGLPNDRFFAVRPEGSVSTLKIQRTERGDSAVYLCASSPRTGGRGANVLTFGAGSRLTVL.

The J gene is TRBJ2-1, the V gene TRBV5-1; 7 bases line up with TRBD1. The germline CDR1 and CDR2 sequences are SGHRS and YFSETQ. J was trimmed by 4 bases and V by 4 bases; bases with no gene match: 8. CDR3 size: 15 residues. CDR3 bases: TGCGCCAGCAGCCGTGGACAGGACCATTACAATGAGCAGTTCTTC. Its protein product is CASSRGQDHYNEQFF. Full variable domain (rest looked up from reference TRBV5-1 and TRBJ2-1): KAGVTQTPRYLIKTRGQQVTLSCSPISGHRSVSWYQQTPGQGLQFLFEYFSETQRNKGNFPGRFSGRQFSNSRSEMNVSTLELGDSALYLCASSRGQDHYNEQFFGPGTRLTVL.

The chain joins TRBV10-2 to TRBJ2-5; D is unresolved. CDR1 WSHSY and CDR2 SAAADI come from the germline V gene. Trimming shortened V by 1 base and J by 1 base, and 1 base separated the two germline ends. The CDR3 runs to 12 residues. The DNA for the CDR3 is TGCGCCAGCAGTGAGTTCCAAGAGACCCAGTACTTC. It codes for CASSEFQETQYF.

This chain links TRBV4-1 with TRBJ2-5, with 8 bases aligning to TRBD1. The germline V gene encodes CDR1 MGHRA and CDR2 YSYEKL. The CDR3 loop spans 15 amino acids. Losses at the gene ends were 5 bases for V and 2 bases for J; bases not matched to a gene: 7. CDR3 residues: CASSRGQGIQETQYF. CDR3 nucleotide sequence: TGCGCCAGCAGCAGAGGACAGGGCATTCAAGAGACCCAGTACTTC.

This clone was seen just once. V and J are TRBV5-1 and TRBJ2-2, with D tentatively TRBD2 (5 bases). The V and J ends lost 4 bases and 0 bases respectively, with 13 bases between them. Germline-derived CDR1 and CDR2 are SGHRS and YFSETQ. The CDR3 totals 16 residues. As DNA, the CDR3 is TGCGCCAGCAGCCCCCGCTCCGGGACGAACACCGGGGAGCTGTTTTTT. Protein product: CASSPRSGTNTGELFF.

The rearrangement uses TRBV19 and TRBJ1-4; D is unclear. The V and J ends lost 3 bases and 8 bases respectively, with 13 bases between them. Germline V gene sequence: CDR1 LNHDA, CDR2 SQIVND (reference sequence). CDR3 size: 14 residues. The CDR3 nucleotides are TGTGCCAGTAGTATCTCCGCGATAGGGGAAAAACTGTTTTTT. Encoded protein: CASSISAIGEKLFF.

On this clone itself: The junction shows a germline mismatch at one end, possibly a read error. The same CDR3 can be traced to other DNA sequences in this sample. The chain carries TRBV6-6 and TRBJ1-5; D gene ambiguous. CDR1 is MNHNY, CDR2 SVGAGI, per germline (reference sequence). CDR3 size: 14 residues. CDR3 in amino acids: CASSYSGSNQPQHF. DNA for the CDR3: TGCGCCAGCAGTTACTCTGGTAGCAATCAGCCCCAGCATTTT.

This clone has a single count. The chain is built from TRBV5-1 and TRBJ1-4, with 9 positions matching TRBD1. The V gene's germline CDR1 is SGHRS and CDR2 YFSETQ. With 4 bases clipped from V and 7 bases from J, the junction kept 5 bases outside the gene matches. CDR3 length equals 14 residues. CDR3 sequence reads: CASSQGQGGEKLFF. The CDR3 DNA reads TGCGCCAGCAGCCAGGGACAGGGAGGTGAAAAACTGTTTTTT.

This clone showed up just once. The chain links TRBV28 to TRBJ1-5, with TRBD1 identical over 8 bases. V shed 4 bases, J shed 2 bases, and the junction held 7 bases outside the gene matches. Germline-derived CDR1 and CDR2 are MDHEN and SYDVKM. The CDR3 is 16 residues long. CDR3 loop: CASSSDRGFGNQPQHF. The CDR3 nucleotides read TGTGCCAGCAGTTCCGACAGGGGATTTGGCAATCAGCCCCAGCATTTT.

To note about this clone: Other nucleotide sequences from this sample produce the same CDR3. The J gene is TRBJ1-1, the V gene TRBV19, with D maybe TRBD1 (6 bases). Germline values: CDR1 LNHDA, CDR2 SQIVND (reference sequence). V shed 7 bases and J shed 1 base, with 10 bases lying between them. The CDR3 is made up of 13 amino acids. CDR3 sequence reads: CASTHRENTEAFF. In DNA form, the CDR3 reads TGTGCCAGTACCCACAGGGAGAACACTGAAGCTTTCTTT.

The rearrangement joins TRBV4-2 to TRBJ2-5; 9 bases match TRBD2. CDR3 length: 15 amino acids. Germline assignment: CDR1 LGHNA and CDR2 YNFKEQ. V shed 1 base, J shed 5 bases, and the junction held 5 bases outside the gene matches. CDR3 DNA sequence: TGTGCCAGCAGCCAAGCGGGCGGGAGGGGTGAGACCCAGTACTTC. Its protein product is CASSQAGGRGETQYF.

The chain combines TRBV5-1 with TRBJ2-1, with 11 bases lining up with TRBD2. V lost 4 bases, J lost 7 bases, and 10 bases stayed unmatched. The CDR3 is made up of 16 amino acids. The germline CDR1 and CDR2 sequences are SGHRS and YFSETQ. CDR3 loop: CASSQTLAGGGNEQFF. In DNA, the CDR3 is TGCGCCAGCAGCCAAACCCTAGCGGGGGGAGGAAATGAGCAGTTCTTC.

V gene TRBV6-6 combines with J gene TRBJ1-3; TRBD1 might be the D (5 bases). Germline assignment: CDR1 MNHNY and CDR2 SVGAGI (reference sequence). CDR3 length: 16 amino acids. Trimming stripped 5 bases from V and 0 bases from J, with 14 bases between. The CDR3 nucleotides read TGTGCCAGCAGTATCATCAGGGCGGGCTCTGGAAACACCATATATTTT. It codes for CASSIIRAGSGNTIYF.

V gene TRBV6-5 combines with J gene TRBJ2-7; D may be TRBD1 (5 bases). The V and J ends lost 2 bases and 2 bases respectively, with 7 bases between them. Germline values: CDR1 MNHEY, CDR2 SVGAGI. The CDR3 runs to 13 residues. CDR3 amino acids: CASSYGAPYEQYF. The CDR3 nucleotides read TGTGCCAGCAGTTACGGGGCCCCCTACGAGCAGTACTTC.